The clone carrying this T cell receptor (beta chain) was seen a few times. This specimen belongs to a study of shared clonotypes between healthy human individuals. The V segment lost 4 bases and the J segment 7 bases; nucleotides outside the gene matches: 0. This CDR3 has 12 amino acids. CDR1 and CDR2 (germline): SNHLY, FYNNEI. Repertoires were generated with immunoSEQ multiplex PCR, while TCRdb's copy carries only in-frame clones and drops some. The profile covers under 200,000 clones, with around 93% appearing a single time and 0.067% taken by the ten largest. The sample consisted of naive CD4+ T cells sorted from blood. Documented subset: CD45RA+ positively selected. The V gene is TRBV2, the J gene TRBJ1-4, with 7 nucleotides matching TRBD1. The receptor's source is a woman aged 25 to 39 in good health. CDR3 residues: CASSGQGEKLFF. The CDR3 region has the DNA TGTGCCAGCAGTGGACAGGGTGAAAAACTGTTTTTT.